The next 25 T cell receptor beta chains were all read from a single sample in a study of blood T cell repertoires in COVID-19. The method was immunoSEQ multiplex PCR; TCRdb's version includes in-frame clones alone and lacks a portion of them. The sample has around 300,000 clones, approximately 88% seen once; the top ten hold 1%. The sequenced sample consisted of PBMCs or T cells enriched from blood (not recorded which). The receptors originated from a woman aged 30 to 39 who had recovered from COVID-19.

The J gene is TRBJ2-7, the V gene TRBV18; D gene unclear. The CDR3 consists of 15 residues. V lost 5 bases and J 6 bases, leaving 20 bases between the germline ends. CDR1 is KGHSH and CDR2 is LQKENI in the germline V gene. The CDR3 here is CASSATANTPGEQYF. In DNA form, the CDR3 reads TGTGCCAGCTCAGCCACAGCTAATACTCCCGGCGAGCAGTACTTC.

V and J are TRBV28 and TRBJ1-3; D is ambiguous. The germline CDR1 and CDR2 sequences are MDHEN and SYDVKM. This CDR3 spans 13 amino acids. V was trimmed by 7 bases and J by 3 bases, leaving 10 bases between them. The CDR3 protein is CASTDINGNTIYF. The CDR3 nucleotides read TGTGCCAGCACCGACATCAATGGAAACACCATATATTTT.

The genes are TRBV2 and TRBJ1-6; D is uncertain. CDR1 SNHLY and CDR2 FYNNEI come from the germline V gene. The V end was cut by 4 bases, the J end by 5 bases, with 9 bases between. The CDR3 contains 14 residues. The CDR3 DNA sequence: TGTGCCAGCAGTGGACGGGGAGATAATTCACCCCTCCACTTT. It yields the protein CASSGRGDNSPLHF. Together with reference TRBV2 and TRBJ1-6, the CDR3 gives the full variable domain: EPEVTQTPSHQVTQMGQEVILRCVPISNHLYFYWYRQILGQKVEFLVSFYNNEISEKSEIFDDQFSVERPDGSNFTLKIRSTKLEDSAMYFCASSGRGDNSPLHFGNGTRLTVT.

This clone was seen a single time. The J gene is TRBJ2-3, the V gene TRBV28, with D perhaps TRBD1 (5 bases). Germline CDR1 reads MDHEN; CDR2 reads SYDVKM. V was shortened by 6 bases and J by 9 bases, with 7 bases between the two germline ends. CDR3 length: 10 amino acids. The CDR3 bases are TGTGCCAGCAGGGGGCTAACGCAGTATTTT. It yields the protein CASRGLTQYF.

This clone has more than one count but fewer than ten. CDR3 in DNA: TGTGCCAGCAGCCGGTCGGGTAGCAGTCCTCATGAAAAACTGTTTTTT. This sequence encodes CASSRSGSSPHEKLFF. The rearrangement joins TRBV7-2 to TRBJ1-4; no clear D. V shed 5 bases and J shed 6 bases, with 19 bases lying between them. The V gene's germline CDR1 is SGHTA and CDR2 FQGNSA. The CDR3 extends over 16 amino acids.

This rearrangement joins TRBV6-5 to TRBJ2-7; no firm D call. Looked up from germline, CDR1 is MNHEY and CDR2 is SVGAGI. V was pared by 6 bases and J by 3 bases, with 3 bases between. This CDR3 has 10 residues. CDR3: CASRLYEQYF. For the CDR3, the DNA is TGTGCCAGCAGACTCTACGAGCAGTACTTC.

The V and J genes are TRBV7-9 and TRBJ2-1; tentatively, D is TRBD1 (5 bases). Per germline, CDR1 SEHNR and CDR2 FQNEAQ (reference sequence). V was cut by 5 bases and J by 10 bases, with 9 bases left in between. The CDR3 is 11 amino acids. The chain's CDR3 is CASSNPGEQFF. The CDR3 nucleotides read TGTGCCAGCAGCAACCCAGGGGAGCAGTTCTTC.

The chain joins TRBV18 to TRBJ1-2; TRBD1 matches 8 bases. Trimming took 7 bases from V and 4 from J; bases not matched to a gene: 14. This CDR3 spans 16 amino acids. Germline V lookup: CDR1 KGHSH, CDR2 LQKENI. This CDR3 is CASLAGGEAGLYGYTF. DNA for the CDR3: TGTGCCAGCTTGGCAGGGGGCGAGGCCGGGCTCTATGGCTACACCTTC. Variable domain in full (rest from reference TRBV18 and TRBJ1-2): NAGVMQNPRHLVRRRGQEARLRCSPMKGHSHVYWYRQLPEEGLKFMVYLQKENIIDESGMPKERFSAEFPKEGPSILRIQQVVRGDSAAYFCASLAGGEAGLYGYTFGSGTRLTVV.

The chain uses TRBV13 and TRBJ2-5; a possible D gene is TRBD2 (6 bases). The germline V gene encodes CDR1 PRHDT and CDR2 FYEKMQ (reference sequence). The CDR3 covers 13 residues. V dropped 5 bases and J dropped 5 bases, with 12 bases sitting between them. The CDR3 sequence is CASSLEGSETQYF. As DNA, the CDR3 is TGTGCCAGCAGCCTGGAGGGGAGTGAGACCCAGTACTTC.

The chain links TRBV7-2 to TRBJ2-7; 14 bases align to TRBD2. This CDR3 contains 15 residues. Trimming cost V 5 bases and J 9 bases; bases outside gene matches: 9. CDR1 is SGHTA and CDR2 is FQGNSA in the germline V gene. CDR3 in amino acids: CASSSRLAGGLGQYF. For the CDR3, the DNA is TGTGCCAGCAGCAGTAGACTAGCGGGGGGGCTGGGGCAGTACTTC.

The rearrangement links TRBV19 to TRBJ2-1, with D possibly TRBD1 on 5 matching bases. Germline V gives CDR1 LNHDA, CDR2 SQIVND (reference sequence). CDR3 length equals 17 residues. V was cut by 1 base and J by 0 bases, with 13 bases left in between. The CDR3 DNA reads TGTGCCAGTAGTATAGTTTTGTTTAGGGGCTCCTACAATGAGCAGTTCTTC. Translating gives CASSIVLFRGSYNEQFF. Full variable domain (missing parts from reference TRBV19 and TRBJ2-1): DGGITQSPKYLFRKEGQNVTLSCEQNLNHDAMYWYRQDPGQGLRLIYYSQIVNDFQKGDIAEGYSVSREKKESFPLTVTSAQKNPTAFYLCASSIVLFRGSYNEQFFGPGTRLTVL.

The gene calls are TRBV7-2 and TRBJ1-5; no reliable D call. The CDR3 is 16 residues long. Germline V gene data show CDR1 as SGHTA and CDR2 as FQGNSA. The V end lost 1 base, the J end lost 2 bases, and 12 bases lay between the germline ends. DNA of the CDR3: TGTGCCAGCAGCTTAGGGGCAGGACTTGGCAATCAGCCCCAGCATTTT. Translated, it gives CASSLGAGLGNQPQHF.

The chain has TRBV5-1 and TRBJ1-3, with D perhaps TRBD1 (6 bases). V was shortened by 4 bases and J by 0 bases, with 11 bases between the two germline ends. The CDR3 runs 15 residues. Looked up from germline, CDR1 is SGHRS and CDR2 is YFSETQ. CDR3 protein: CASSHDRSSGNTIYF. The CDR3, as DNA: TGCGCCAGCAGCCATGACAGGTCCTCTGGAAACACCATATATTTT.

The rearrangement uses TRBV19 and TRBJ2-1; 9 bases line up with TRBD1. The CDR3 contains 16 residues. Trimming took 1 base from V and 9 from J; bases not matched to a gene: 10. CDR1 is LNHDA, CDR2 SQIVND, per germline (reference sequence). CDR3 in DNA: TGTGCCAGTAGTATAGGCCCAGGGACAGGGTCGGGTGAGCAGTTCTTC. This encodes CASSIGPGTGSGEQFF.

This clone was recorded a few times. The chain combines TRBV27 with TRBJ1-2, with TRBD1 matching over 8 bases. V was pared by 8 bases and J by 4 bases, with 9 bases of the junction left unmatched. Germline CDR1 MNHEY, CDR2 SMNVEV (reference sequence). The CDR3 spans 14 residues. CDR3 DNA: TGTGCCAGCGGCCGGACAGGGACCTTCTATGGCTACACCTTC. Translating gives CASGRTGTFYGYTF.

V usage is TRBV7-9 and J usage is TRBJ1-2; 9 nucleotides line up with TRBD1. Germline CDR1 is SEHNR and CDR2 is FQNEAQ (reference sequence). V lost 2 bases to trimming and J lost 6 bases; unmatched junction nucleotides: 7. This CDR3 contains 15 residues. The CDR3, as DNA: TGTGCCAGCAGCTTATTACCCGGGACAGGGCATGGCTACACCTTC. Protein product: CASSLLPGTGHGYTF.

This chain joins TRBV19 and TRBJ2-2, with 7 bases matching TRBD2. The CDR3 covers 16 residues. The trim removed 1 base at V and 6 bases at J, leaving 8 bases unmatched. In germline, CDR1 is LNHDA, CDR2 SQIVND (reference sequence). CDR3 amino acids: CASSIGGGLMAGELFF. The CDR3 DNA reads TGTGCCAGTAGTATAGGCGGGGGACTTATGGCCGGGGAGCTGTTTTTT.

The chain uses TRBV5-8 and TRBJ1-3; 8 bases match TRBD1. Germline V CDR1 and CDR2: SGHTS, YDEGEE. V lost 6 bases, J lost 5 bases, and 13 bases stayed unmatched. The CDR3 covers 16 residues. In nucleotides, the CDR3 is TGTGCCAGCATCAGGCCCCGACAGGGGAGAAGAAACACCATATATTTT. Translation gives CASIRPRQGRRNTIYF. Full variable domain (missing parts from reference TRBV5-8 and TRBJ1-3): EAGVTQSPTHLIKTRGQQATLRCSPISGHTSVYWYQQALGLGLQFLLWYDEGEERNRGNFPPRFSGRQFPNYSSELNVNALELEDSALYLCASIRPRQGRRNTIYFGEGSWLTVV.

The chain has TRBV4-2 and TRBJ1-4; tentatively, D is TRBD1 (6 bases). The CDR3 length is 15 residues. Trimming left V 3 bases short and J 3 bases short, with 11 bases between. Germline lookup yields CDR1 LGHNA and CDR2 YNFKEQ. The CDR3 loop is CASSHREGANEKLFF. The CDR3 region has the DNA TGTGCCAGCAGCCACAGGGAGGGGGCTAATGAAAAACTGTTTTTT.

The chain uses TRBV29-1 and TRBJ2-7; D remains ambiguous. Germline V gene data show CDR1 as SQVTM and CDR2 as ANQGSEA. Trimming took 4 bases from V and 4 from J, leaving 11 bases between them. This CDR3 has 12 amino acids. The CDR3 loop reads CSVAGDYYEQYF. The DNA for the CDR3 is TGCAGCGTTGCCGGAGATTATTACGAGCAGTACTTC.

Here the CDR3 DNA reads TGTGCCACGCTAGGGGGTATGAACACTGAAGCTTTCTTT. Its protein product is CATLGGMNTEAFF. The rearrangement joins TRBV2 to TRBJ1-1, with D tentatively TRBD1 (6 bases). Germline CDR1 and CDR2: SNHLY and FYNNEI. The ends were cut back, 10 bases at V and 0 bases at J, with 12 bases in the middle. The CDR3 length is 13 residues.

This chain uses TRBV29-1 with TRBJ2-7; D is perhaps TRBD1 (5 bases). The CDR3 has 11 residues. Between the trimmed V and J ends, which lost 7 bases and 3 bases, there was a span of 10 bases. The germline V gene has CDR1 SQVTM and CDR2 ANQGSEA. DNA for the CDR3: TGCAGCGCCGCAGACAGCTACGAGCAGTACTTC. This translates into CSAADSYEQYF.

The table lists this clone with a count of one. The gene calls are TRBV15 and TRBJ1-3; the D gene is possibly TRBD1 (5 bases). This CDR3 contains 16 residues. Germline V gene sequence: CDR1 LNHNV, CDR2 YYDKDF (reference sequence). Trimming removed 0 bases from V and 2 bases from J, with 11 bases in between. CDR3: CATSRDQGSAGNTIYF. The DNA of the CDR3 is TGTGCCACCAGCAGAGATCAGGGAAGCGCTGGAAACACCATATATTTT. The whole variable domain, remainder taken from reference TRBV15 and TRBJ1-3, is DAMVIQNPRYQVTQFGKPVTLSCSQTLNHNVMYWYQQKSSQAPKLLFHYYDKDFNNEADTPDNFQSRRPNTSFCFLDIRSPGLGDTAMYLCATSRDQGSAGNTIYFGEGSWLTVV.

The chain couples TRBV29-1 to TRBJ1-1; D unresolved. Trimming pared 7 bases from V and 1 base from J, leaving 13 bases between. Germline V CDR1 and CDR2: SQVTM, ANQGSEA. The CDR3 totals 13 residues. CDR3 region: CSATGGPNTEAFF. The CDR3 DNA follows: TGCAGCGCCACGGGAGGACCGAACACTGAAGCTTTCTTT.

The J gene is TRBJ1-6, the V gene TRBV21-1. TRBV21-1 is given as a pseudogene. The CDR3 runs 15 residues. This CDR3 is CASNQPEAHNSPLHF. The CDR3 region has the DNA TGTGCCAGCAATCAACCCGAGGCCCATAATTCACCCCTCCACTTT.